The subject of this entry is one TCR beta chain. Its antigen remains unknown. Given a much more abundant clone one base away, this may be a read error. This entry is derived from a study of read filtering for tumor transcriptome and immune sequencing. On the study more broadly: The cohort had roughly 16 men and 14 to 15 women aged about 45 to 90, mean about 66 years. Findings and caveats of the study: Without single-read clonotypes, shared clonotype proportions correlated more between IR-seq and RNA-seq.

This library used around 400 ng RNA and molecular barcoded adaptors spanning alpha/delta and beta/gamma chains. In TCRdb, the reads were re-called with MiXCR into one record per CDR3 protein. This sample yields 35,000 to 50,000 distinct CDR3 sequences, of which 20% are seen a single time; roughly two fifths belongs to the top ten. Germline-derived CDR1 and CDR2 are SGHTA and FQGNSA. There are 17 residues in the CDR3. The clonotype originates from a donor aged 40 or older with multiple myeloma. J is TRBJ2-7 and V is TRBV7-2; a possible D gene is TRBD2 (7 bases). Sequenced: a population of CD138-negative cells sorted from bone marrow. This CDR3 is CAGSLLGAASGGVEQYF. The CDR3, as DNA: TGTGCCGGCAGCTTACTGGGGGCGGCTAGCGGAGGGGTCGAGCAGTACTTC.